This entry concerns a single T cell receptor beta chain. These data originate in a study of blood T cell repertoires in COVID-19. About the study: Nucleic acid was either cDNA or gDNA, and it came from T cells, B-cell-depleted T cells, or PBMCs.

The CDR3 runs 12 residues. Trimming stripped 5 bases from V and 0 bases from J, with 5 bases between. Germline CDR1 reads MDHEN; CDR2 reads SYDVKM. This table comes from immunoSEQ multiplex PCR, and its TCRdb copy is limited to in-frame clones, with some not included. Among some 260,000 clones, 70% to 90% were seen once, and the ten largest hold around 0.8%. This chain links TRBV28 with TRBJ2-7, with D unclear. This receptor was taken from a woman in her 30s with acute or convalescent COVID-19. Specimen: peripheral blood. This chain's CDR3 is CASSPSSYEQYF. For the CDR3, the DNA is TGTGCCAGCAGTCCCAGCTCCTACGAGCAGTACTTC.